Listed below are T cell receptor beta chains from one sample, sequenced in a study of blood T cell repertoires in COVID-19. The method was immunoSEQ multiplex PCR; TCRdb's version includes in-frame clones alone and lacks a portion of them. The sample includes fewer than 150,000 clones, about 91% of them seen just once. The sample consisted of peripheral blood. Receptor source: a woman in her 50s with active or convalescent COVID-19. Each CDR3 is given with its conserved first and last residue. The D gene is left open where the match is weak. The size entry is marked missing in some rows and otherwise reads once, few, many or a size class.

clone_size: few
v_call: TRBV19
j_call: TRBJ1-2
d_call: TRBD1
cdr3_length: 13
cdr3_aa: CASSPTGLYGYTF
cdr3_nt: TGTGCCAGTAGCCCGACAGGGCTTTACGGCTACACCTTC

clone_size: few
v_call: TRBV6-2/TRBV6-3
j_call: TRBJ2-1
d_call: TRBD2
cdr3_length: 18
cdr3_aa: CASSWLAGGKESYNEQFF
cdr3_nt: TGTGCCAGCAGTTGGTTAGCGGGAGGCAAAGAATCCTACAATGAGCAGTTCTTC

clone_size: few
v_call: TRBV27
j_call: TRBJ2-7
d_call: .
cdr3_length: 14
cdr3_aa: CASSLATPPYEQYF
cdr3_nt: TGTGCCAGCAGTTTAGCGACTCCGCCCTACGAGCAGTACTTC

clone_size: .
v_call: TRBV4-2
j_call: TRBJ2-1
d_call: TRBD2
cdr3_length: 13
cdr3_aa: CASSTAGVREQFF
cdr3_nt: TGTGCCAGCAGCACAGCGGGAGTAAGGGAGCAGTTCTTC

clone_size: once
v_call: TRBV5-5
j_call: TRBJ1-2
d_call: TRBD1
cdr3_length: 14
cdr3_aa: CASSLEVTGPGYTF
cdr3_nt: TGTGCCAGCAGCCTTGAGGTGACAGGGCCGGGCTACACCTTC

clone_size: .
v_call: TRBV28
j_call: TRBJ2-7
d_call: .
cdr3_length: 11
cdr3_aa: CASSGAVGQYF
cdr3_nt: TGTGCCAGCAGTGGGGCCGTTGGGCAGTACTTC

clone_size: .
v_call: TRBV15
j_call: TRBJ2-3
d_call: .
cdr3_length: 19
cdr3_aa: CATSSGSLARLPYTDTQYF
cdr3_nt: TGTGCCACCAGCAGTGGCTCACTAGCAAGACTACCTTACACAGATACGCAGTATTTT

clone_size: once
v_call: TRBV5-4
j_call: TRBJ2-1
d_call: TRBD2
cdr3_length: 14
cdr3_aa: CASIAGGASGRQFF
cdr3_nt: TGTGCCAGCATTGCAGGTGGGGCTAGCGGGAGGCAGTTCTTC

clone_size: .
v_call: TRBV7-2
j_call: TRBJ2-1
d_call: TRBD2
cdr3_length: 15
cdr3_aa: CASSYASGNYNEQFF
cdr3_nt: TGTGCCAGCAGCTACGCTAGCGGGAATTACAATGAGCAGTTCTTC

clone_size: .
v_call: TRBV6-5
j_call: TRBJ1-2
d_call: .
cdr3_length: 14
cdr3_aa: CASSYRGIGYGYTF
cdr3_nt: TGTGCCAGCAGTTACCGGGGGATCGGCTATGGCTACACCTTC

clone_size: few
v_call: TRBV5-1
j_call: TRBJ1-1
d_call: TRBD1
cdr3_length: 14
cdr3_aa: CASSLEDRGVEAFF
cdr3_nt: TGCGCCAGCAGCTTGGAGGACAGGGGAGTCGAAGCTTTCTTT

clone_size: once
v_call: TRBV6-2/TRBV6-3
j_call: TRBJ1-1
d_call: .
cdr3_length: 13
cdr3_aa: CASSYLRGTEAFF
cdr3_nt: TGTGCCAGCAGTTACTTAAGGGGAACTGAAGCTTTCTTT

clone_size: .
v_call: TRBV21-1
j_call: TRBJ2-4
d_call: .
cdr3_length: 13
cdr3_aa: CASSKGISVSQYF
cdr3_nt: TGTGCCAGCAGCAAAGGTATCTCAGTATCACAGTACTTC

clone_size: .
v_call: TRBV27
j_call: TRBJ2-1
d_call: .
cdr3_length: 14
cdr3_aa: CASSLGGSYNEQFF
cdr3_nt: TGTGCCAGCAGCTTAGGGGGGTCCTACAATGAGCAGTTCTTC

clone_size: .
v_call: TRBV9
j_call: TRBJ2-1
d_call: TRBD2
cdr3_length: 18
cdr3_aa: CASSGRKRLAQPFGEQFF
cdr3_nt: TGTGCCAGCAGCGGACGAAAGAGACTAGCGCAACCTTTTGGTGAGCAGTTCTTC

clone_size: .
v_call: TRBV5-1
j_call: TRBJ2-5
d_call: TRBD1
cdr3_length: 16
cdr3_aa: CASSSNGQGGGETQYF
cdr3_nt: TGCGCCAGCAGCTCGAACGGACAGGGCGGTGGAGAGACCCAGTACTTC

clone_size: .
v_call: TRBV25-1
j_call: TRBJ2-3
d_call: TRBD2
cdr3_length: 15
cdr3_aa: CASSVHGRLTDTQYF
cdr3_nt: TGTGCCAGCAGTGTACACGGGAGGCTCACAGATACGCAGTATTTT

clone_size: once
v_call: TRBV27
j_call: TRBJ2-2
d_call: TRBD2
cdr3_length: 17
cdr3_aa: CASSLSGGRLNTGELFF
cdr3_nt: TGTGCCAGCAGTTTATCGGGAGGGAGACTGAACACCGGGGAGCTGTTTTTT

clone_size: .
v_call: TRBV5-6
j_call: TRBJ2-3
d_call: TRBD2
cdr3_length: 15
cdr3_aa: CASSLEGLAGVAQYF
cdr3_nt: TGTGCCAGCAGCTTGGAAGGACTAGCGGGAGTGGCGCAGTATTTT

clone_size: .
v_call: TRBV6-5
j_call: TRBJ1-2
d_call: .
cdr3_length: 16
cdr3_aa: CASSSPRASRRGGYTF
cdr3_nt: TGTGCCAGCAGTTCTCCAAGGGCCTCGCGGAGGGGCGGCTACACCTTC

clone_size: .
v_call: TRBV11-2
j_call: TRBJ1-2
d_call: TRBD1
cdr3_length: 15
cdr3_aa: CASSLTDRANYGYTF
cdr3_nt: TGTGCCAGCAGCTTAACGGACAGGGCAAACTATGGCTACACCTTC

clone_size: .
v_call: TRBV12-3/TRBV12-4
j_call: TRBJ1-1
d_call: .
cdr3_length: 13
cdr3_aa: CASTHGGNTEAFF
cdr3_nt: TGTGCCAGCACCCACGGCGGGAACACTGAAGCTTTCTTT

clone_size: .
v_call: TRBV6-4
j_call: TRBJ2-1
d_call: .
cdr3_length: 15
cdr3_aa: CASSVQTGRYNEQFF
cdr3_nt: TGTGCCAGCAGTGTTCAGACAGGGAGGTACAATGAGCAGTTCTTC

clone_size: .
v_call: TRBV19
j_call: TRBJ2-2
d_call: TRBD2
cdr3_length: 17
cdr3_aa: CASSSLRTSGNTGELFF
cdr3_nt: TGTGCCAGTAGTTCCCTTCGGACTAGCGGTAACACCGGGGAGCTGTTTTTT

clone_size: .
v_call: TRBV6-1
j_call: TRBJ1-5
d_call: TRBD1
cdr3_length: 16
cdr3_aa: CASSEFTGGLGQPQHF
cdr3_nt: TGTGCCAGCAGTGAATTTACAGGGGGCTTGGGCCAGCCCCAGCATTTT

clone_size: .
v_call: TRBV5-1
j_call: TRBJ2-5
d_call: TRBD1
cdr3_length: 13
cdr3_aa: CASSWTGQETQYF
cdr3_nt: TGCGCCAGCAGCTGGACAGGCCAAGAGACCCAGTACTTC

clone_size: .
v_call: TRBV28
j_call: TRBJ2-1
d_call: .
cdr3_length: 15
cdr3_aa: CASSLPLGSNNEQFF
cdr3_nt: TGTGCCAGCAGTTTACCCCTGGGTAGCAACAATGAGCAGTTCTTC

clone_size: .
v_call: TRBV4-3
j_call: TRBJ1-4
d_call: TRBD1
cdr3_length: 14
cdr3_aa: CASSHDRGREKLFF
cdr3_nt: TGCGCCAGCAGCCATGACAGGGGTCGTGAAAAACTGTTTTTT

clone_size: .
v_call: TRBV7-2
j_call: TRBJ2-1
d_call: TRBD2
cdr3_length: 16
cdr3_aa: CASSSVSGRTYNEQFF
cdr3_nt: TGTGCCAGCAGCTCTGTTAGCGGGCGGACCTACAATGAGCAGTTCTTC

clone_size: .
v_call: TRBV27
j_call: TRBJ1-1
d_call: .
cdr3_length: 14
cdr3_aa: CASSPTWWGVEAFF
cdr3_nt: TGTGCCAGCAGTCCAACCTGGTGGGGGGTTGAAGCTTTCTTT

clone_size: few
v_call: TRBV27
j_call: TRBJ2-7
d_call: .
cdr3_length: 13
cdr3_aa: CASSFQGPYEQYF
cdr3_nt: TGTGCCAGCAGTTTTCAGGGTCCCTACGAGCAGTACTTC

clone_size: .
v_call: TRBV3-1/TRBV3-2
j_call: TRBJ1-2
d_call: .
cdr3_length: 14
cdr3_aa: CASSQDHSYYGYTF
cdr3_nt: TGTGCCAGCAGCCAAGATCACAGTTACTATGGCTACACCTTC

clone_size: once
v_call: TRBV5-1
j_call: TRBJ2-7
d_call: .
cdr3_length: 16
cdr3_aa: CASSLGGGQSSYEQYF
cdr3_nt: TGCGCCAGCAGCTTGGGAGGCGGGCAAAGCTCCTACGAGCAGTACTTC

clone_size: few
v_call: TRBV7-3
j_call: TRBJ2-1
d_call: TRBD1
cdr3_length: 15
cdr3_aa: CASSRTGTASNEQFF
cdr3_nt: TGTGCCAGCAGTCGAACCGGGACAGCTTCAAATGAGCAGTTCTTC

clone_size: .
v_call: TRBV27
j_call: TRBJ2-1
d_call: TRBD2
cdr3_length: 14
cdr3_aa: CASSLSGSMNEQFF
cdr3_nt: TGTGCCAGCAGCCTAAGCGGGAGTATGAATGAGCAGTTCTTC

clone_size: .
v_call: TRBV7-2
j_call: TRBJ2-6
d_call: TRBD2
cdr3_length: 16
cdr3_aa: CASSLTGGAGANVLTF
cdr3_nt: TGTGCCAGCAGCTTAACGGGAGGGGCTGGGGCCAACGTCCTGACTTTC

clone_size: .
v_call: TRBV24-1
j_call: TRBJ1-2
d_call: .
cdr3_length: 14
cdr3_aa: CATSERQAGGGYTF
cdr3_nt: TGTGCCACCAGTGAGAGACAGGCCGGGGGGGGCTACACCTTC

clone_size: .
v_call: TRBV6-2/TRBV6-3
j_call: TRBJ2-7
d_call: TRBD1
cdr3_length: 14
cdr3_aa: CASSYTTGYYEQYF
cdr3_nt: TGTGCCAGCAGTTACACGACAGGGTACTACGAGCAGTACTTC

clone_size: once
v_call: TRBV3-1/TRBV3-2
j_call: TRBJ2-3
d_call: TRBD2
cdr3_length: 17
cdr3_aa: CASSQDPTGLGTDTQYF
cdr3_nt: TGTGCCAGCAGCCAAGATCCGACCGGACTAGGGACAGATACGCAGTATTTT

clone_size: .
v_call: TRBV5-8
j_call: TRBJ1-5
d_call: .
cdr3_length: 15
cdr3_aa: CASSVDRQTRQPQHF
cdr3_nt: TGTGCCAGCAGCGTGGACCGACAGACGCGCCAGCCCCAGCATTTT

clone_size: .
v_call: TRBV20-1
j_call: TRBJ1-3
d_call: .
cdr3_length: 15
cdr3_aa: CSASGRVAAGNTIYF
cdr3_nt: TGCAGTGCTAGTGGGAGGGTGGCGGCAGGAAACACCATATATTTT

clone_size: .
v_call: TRBV19
j_call: TRBJ2-2
d_call: .
cdr3_length: 15
cdr3_aa: CASSIDSHLTGELFF
cdr3_nt: TGTGCCAGTAGTATTGACAGCCATCTCACCGGGGAGCTGTTTTTT

clone_size: .
v_call: TRBV5-4
j_call: TRBJ2-3
d_call: .
cdr3_length: 15
cdr3_aa: CASSLGGGTTDTQYF
cdr3_nt: TGTGCCAGCAGCTTGGGGGGCGGGACCACAGATACGCAGTATTTT

clone_size: .
v_call: TRBV4-3
j_call: TRBJ2-5
d_call: TRBD2
cdr3_length: 16
cdr3_aa: CASSQALAGEYETQYF
cdr3_nt: TGCGCCAGCAGCCAGGCACTAGCGGGAGAATACGAGACCCAGTACTTC

clone_size: .
v_call: TRBV14
j_call: TRBJ2-5
d_call: .
cdr3_length: 15
cdr3_aa: CASDWGTPLVETQYF
cdr3_nt: TGTGCCAGCGACTGGGGGACTCCCCTAGTGGAGACCCAGTACTTC

clone_size: .
v_call: TRBV6-1
j_call: TRBJ2-7
d_call: TRBD2
cdr3_length: 17
cdr3_aa: CASSGQGLAGGSYEQYF
cdr3_nt: TGTGCCAGCAGTGGACAGGGGCTAGCGGGAGGATCCTACGAGCAGTACTTC

clone_size: .
v_call: TRBV6-2/TRBV6-3
j_call: TRBJ1-1
d_call: .
cdr3_length: 11
cdr3_aa: CASSLPGEAFF
cdr3_nt: TGTGCCAGCAGTTTGCCGGGAGAAGCTTTCTTT